Listed below are T cell receptor beta chains from one sample, sequenced in a study of T cell repertoires in cytomegalovirus infection. TCRdb independently ran MiXCR on the reads; one entry per CDR3 protein. This repertoire shows about 920,000 distinct CDR3 sequences, 25% to 40% found once; its top ten account for roughly 13%. Which antigens these TCRs recognize remains unknown. The material sequenced was cultured CD8+ T cells from PBMCs, taken from culture after CMV antigen stimulation. The receptors derive from a human donor in good health (CMV status not recorded). Some clones in this sample may be carry-over from other donors' samples. The CDR3 runs from the conserved cysteine through the conserved F or W. Some rows have no size entry. The others give once, few or many, or a class for an expanded clone.

TRBJ1-2 . TRBV6-1 CATRRDREGYGYTF
TRBJ1-6 once TRBV9 CASSVERDRANSPLHF
TRBJ2-1 . TRBV19 CASSIAEGSYNEQFF
TRBJ2-7 . TRBV7-8 CASSFRGVNEQYF
TRBJ2-7 . TRBV10-3 CAISEDDGVYEQYF
TRBJ2-1 few TRBV19 CASSARLAGTPTYNEQFF
TRBJ1-1 many TRBV6-5 CASSYTSSPWDPGQANTEAFF
TRBJ1-2 many TRBV4-3 CASSRLLDRDHPNYGYTF
TRBJ1-2 once TRBV13 CASSQWGQANYGYTF
TRBJ1-1 . TRBV29-1 CSVQGQVNTEAFF
TRBJ1-1 many TRBV6-1 CASSEWREYTEAFF
TRBJ2-1 . TRBV24-1 CATSEKNGYNEQFF
TRBJ1-6 . TRBV10-3 CATSEEGQGLNSPLHF
TRBJ2-5 many TRBV7-2 CASSPRTAGQTQYF
TRBJ2-5 few TRBV27 CASGTSEETQYF
TRBJ2-5 . TRBV28 CASSFSGQDPFQETQYF
TRBJ2-2 . TRBV6-6 CASSPGLSSGELFF
TRBJ1-1 few TRBV6-2/TRBV6-3 CASSFEGRWSEAFF
TRBJ2-1 few TRBV6-5 CASSVNLKNEQFF
TRBJ2-7 many TRBV19 CASSIPGAPYEQYF
TRBJ1-1 few TRBV12-3/TRBV12-4 CASSLEGSLNTEAFF
TRBJ2-1 . TRBV12-3/TRBV12-4 CASSFKRGVSYNEQFF
TRBJ1-5 few TRBV12-3/TRBV12-4 CASSLLRGGPNQPQHF
TRBJ2-6 . TRBV4-3 CASSQEDSSGANVLTF
TRBJ1-1 many TRBV4-1 CASSPGQGSTEAFF
TRBJ1-2 few TRBV4-2 CASSQERRHLGDGYTF
TRBJ1-6 few TRBV5-6 CASSFDRPNSPLHF
TRBJ2-2 . TRBV6-2/TRBV6-3 CASSFTGYGELFF
TRBJ2-5 few TRBV12-3/TRBV12-4 CASSGPAGEQETQYF
TRBJ2-1 . TRBV24-1 CATSDSFSGVNEQFF
TRBJ2-3 few TRBV4-1 CASSPTGLAVIDTQYF
TRBJ2-2 . TRBV23-1 CASSRSRVTGELFF
TRBJ1-1 few TRBV5-4 CASSFGFPEGTEAFF
TRBJ2-1 once TRBV2 CASSGPGLARNEQFF
TRBJ2-2 . TRBV6-2/TRBV6-3 CASSSGTSTTGELFF
TRBJ1-1 . TRBV27 CATTTAQGGAFF
TRBJ2-5 few TRBV27 CASSLYQGNQETQYF
TRBJ1-2 few TRBV5-6 CASSTGRFYTF
TRBJ1-5 . TRBV12-3/TRBV12-4 CASSFKHLSNQPQHF
TRBJ2-2 . TRBV25-1 CASSEYYQGALTGELFF